Given below is one T cell receptor beta chain in context. CDR1 and CDR2 (germline): SGHAT, FQNNGV. V lost 6 bases, J lost 6 bases, and 15 bases lay in between. The CDR3 length is 14 residues. The data stem from a study of T-cell memory formation after mild COVID-19. MiXCR, applied by TCRdb to the 5' RACE reads, yields one record per CDR3 protein. The table includes a few hundred thousand distinct CDR3 sequences, roughly a tenth detected once. The gene calls are TRBV11-2 and TRBJ2-4, with D perhaps TRBD1 (6 bases). The origin of this receptor is a man younger than 35 who had mild COVID-19 (a few samples of this study predate the infection). Cell type and time point are not known. The specimen was PBMCs or a T cell subset sorted from them (not recorded which). CDR3 coding DNA: TGTGCCAGCAGAACCCCAGGGGCGGGAAACATTCAGTACTTC. This codes for CASRTPGAGNIQYF.